This T cell receptor (beta chain) originates from a study of blood T cell repertoires in COVID-19. This clone was counted a single time. V lost 3 bases and J lost 0, with 15 bases in between. The germline V gene encodes CDR1 MGHDK and CDR2 SYGVNS. This CDR3 is 17 amino acids long. Clones were sequenced by immunoSEQ multiplex PCR, and TCRdb holds only the in-frame ones, with some missing. This table holds about 50,000 clones, 70% to 90% found once. The TCR comes from a man aged 50-59 years with active COVID-19. Material: peripheral blood. The chain recombines TRBV25-1 with TRBJ1-3, with unresolved D. CDR3 loop: CASSDLVVAGSGNTIYF. The CDR3 DNA sequence: TGTGCCAGCAGTGATTTAGTGGTGGCGGGCTCTGGAAACACCATATATTTT.